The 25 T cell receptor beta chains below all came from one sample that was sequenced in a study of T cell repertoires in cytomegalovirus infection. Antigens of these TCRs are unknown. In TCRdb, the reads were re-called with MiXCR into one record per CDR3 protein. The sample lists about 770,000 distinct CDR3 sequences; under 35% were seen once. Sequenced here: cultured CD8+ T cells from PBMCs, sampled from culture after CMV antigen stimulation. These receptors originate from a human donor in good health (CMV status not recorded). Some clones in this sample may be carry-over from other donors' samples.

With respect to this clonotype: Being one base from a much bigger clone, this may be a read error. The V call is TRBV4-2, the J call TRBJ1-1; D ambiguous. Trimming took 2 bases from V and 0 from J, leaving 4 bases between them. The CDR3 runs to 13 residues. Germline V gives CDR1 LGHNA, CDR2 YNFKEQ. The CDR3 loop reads CASSQKMNTEAFF. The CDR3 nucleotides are TGTGCCAGCAGCCAAAAAATGAACACTGAAGCTTTCTTT.

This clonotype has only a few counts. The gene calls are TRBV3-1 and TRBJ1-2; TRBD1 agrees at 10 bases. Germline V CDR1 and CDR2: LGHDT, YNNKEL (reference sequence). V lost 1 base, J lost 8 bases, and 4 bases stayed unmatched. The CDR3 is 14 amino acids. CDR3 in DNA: TGTGCCAGCAGCCAAGCAGGGACAGGGGCCGGCTACACCTTC. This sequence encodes CASSQAGTGAGYTF.

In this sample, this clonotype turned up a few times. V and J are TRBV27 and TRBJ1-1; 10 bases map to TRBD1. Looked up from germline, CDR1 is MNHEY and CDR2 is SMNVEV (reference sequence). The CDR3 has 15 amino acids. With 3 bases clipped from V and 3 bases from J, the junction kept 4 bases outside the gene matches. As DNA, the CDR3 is TGTGCCAGCAGTTTCCTTGGACAGGGGGACACTGAAGCTTTCTTT. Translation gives CASSFLGQGDTEAFF.

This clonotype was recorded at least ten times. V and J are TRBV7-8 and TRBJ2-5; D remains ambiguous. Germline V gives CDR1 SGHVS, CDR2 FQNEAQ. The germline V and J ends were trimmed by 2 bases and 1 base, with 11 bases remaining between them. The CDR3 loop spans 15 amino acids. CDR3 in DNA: TGTGCCAGCAGCTTACCCTTTATGTTCCAAGAGACCCAGTACTTC. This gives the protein CASSLPFMFQETQYF.

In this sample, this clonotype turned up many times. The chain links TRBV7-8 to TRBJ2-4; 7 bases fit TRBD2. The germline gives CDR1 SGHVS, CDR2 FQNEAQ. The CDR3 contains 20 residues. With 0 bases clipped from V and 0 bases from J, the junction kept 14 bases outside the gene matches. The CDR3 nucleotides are TGTGCCAGCAGCTTAGCGAGTCGGCTAGCGGTGACCCTAGCCAAAAACATTCAGTACTTC. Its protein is CASSLASRLAVTLAKNIQYF.

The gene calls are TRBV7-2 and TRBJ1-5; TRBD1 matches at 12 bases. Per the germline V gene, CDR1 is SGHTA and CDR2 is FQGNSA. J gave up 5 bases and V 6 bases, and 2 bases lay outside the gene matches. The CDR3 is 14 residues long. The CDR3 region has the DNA TGTGCCAGCAGGGGACAGGGGGCTGATCAGCCCCAGCATTTT. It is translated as CASRGQGADQPQHF.

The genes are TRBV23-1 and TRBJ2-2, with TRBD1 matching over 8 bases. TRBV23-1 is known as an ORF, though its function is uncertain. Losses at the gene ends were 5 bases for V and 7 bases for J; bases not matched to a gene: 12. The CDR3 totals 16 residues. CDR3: CASSSAGTGSNGELFF. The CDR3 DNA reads TGCGCCAGCAGTTCGGCCGGGACAGGCTCCAACGGGGAGCTGTTTTTT.

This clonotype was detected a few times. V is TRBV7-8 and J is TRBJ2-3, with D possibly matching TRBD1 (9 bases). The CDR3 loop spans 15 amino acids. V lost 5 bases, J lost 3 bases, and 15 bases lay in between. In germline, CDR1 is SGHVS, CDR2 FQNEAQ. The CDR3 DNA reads TGTGCCAGCAGCACAGGGGGCGGGGGGACAGATACGCAGTATTTT. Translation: CASSTGGGGTDTQYF.

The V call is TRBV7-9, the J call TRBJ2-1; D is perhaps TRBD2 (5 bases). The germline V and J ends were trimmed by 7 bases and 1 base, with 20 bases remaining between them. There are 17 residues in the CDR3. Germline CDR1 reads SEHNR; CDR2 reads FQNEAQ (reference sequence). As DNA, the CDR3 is TGTGCCAGCATCGAACTCCTCCAAGGACTTTCCTACAATGAGCAGTTCTTC. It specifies CASIELLQGLSYNEQFF.

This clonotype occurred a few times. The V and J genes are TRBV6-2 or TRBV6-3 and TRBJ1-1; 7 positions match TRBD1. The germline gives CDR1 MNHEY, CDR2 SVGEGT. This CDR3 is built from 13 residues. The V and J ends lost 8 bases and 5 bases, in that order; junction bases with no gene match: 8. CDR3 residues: CASLGQAWTEAFF. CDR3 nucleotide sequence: TGTGCCAGCCTTGGACAGGCCTGGACTGAAGCTTTCTTT.

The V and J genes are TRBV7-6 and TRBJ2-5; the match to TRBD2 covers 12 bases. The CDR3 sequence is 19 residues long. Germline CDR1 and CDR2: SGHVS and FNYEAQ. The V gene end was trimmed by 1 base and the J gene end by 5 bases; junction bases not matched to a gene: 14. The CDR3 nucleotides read TGTGCCAGCAGCTTAGAATCCGGTCTAGCGGGGGGGCCTGGTGAGACCCAGTACTTC. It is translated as CASSLESGLAGGPGETQYF.

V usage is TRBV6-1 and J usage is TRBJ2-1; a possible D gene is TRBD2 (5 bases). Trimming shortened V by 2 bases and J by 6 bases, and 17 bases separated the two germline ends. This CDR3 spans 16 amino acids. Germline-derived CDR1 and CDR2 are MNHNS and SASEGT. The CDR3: CASSEFEGPPVNEQFF. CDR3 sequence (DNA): TGTGCCAGCAGTGAATTTGAGGGCCCCCCCGTCAATGAGCAGTTCTTC.

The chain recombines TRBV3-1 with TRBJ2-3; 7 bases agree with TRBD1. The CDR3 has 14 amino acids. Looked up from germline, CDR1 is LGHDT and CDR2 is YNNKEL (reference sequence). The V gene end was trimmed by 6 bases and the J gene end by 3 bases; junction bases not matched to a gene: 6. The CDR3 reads CASSWSQGTDTQYF. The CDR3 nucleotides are TGTGCCAGCAGTTGGTCACAGGGGACAGATACGCAGTATTTT.

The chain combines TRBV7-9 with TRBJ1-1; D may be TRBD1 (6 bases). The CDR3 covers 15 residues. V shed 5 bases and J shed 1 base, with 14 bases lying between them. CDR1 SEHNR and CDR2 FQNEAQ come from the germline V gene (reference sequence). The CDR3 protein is CASSAIGQWNTEAFF. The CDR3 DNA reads TGTGCCAGCAGCGCTATTGGACAGTGGAACACTGAAGCTTTCTTT.

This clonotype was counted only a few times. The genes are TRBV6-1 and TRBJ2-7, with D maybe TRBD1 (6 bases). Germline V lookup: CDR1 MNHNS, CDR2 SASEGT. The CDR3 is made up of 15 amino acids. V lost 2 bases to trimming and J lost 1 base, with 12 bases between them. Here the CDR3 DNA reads TGTGCCAGCAGTGAAACCAGGGGACATTCCTACGAGCAGTACTTC. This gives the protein CASSETRGHSYEQYF.

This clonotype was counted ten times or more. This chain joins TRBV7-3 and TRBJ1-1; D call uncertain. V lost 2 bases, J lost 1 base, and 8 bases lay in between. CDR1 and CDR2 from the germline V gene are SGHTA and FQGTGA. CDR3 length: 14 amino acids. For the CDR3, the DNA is TGTGCCAGCAGCTTACAGGCCGGGAACACTGAAGCTTTCTTT. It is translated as CASSLQAGNTEAFF.

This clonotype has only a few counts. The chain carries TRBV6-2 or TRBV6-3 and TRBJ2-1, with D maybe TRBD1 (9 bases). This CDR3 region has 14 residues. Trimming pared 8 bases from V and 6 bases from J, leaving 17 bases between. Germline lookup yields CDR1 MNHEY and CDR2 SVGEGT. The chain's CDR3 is CASLQGAGGNEQFF. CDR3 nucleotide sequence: TGTGCCAGCTTACAGGGGGCGGGAGGCAATGAGCAGTTCTTC.

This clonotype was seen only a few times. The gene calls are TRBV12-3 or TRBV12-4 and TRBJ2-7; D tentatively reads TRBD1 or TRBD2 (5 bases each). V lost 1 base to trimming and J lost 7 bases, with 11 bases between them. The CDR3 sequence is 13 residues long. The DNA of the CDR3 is TGTGCCAGCAGTTTAGGGGACCCCCAAGAGCAGTACGTC. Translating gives CASSLGDPQEQYV.

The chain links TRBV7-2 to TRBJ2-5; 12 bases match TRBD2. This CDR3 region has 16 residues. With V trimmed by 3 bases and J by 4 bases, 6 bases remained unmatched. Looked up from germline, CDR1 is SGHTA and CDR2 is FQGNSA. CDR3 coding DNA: TGTGCCAGCAGCTTTACTAGCGGGGGGAGGGTAGAGACCCAGTACTTC. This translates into CASSFTSGGRVETQYF. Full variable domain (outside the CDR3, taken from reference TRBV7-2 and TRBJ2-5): GAGVSQSPSNKVTEKGKDVELRCDPISGHTALYWYRQSLGQGLEFLIYFQGNSAPDKSGLPSDRFSAERTGGSVSTLTIQRTQQEDSAVYLCASSFTSGGRVETQYFGPGTRLLVL.

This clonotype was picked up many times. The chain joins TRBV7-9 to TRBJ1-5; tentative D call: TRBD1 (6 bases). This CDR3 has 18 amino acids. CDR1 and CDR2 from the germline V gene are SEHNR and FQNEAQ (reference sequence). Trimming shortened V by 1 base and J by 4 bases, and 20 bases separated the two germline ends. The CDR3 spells CASSLGYTRPGENQPQHF. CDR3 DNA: TGTGCCAGCAGCTTAGGTTATACGCGGCCAGGGGAGAATCAGCCCCAGCATTTT.

CDR3 residues: CASSQEAGGYGYTF. The CDR3 DNA follows: TGCGCCAGCAGCCAAGAGGCAGGTGGATATGGCTACACCTTC. The V gene is TRBV4-1, the J gene TRBJ1-2; D ambiguous. Trimming removed 0 bases at V and 5 bases at J, with 10 bases between. The CDR3 has 14 residues. In germline, CDR1 is MGHRA, CDR2 YSYEKL.

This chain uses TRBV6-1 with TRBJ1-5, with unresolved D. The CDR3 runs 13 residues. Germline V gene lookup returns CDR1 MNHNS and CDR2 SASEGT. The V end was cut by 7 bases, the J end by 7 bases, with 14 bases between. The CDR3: CASTNPWAQPQHF. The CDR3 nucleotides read TGTGCCAGCACCAATCCTTGGGCCCAGCCCCAGCATTTT.

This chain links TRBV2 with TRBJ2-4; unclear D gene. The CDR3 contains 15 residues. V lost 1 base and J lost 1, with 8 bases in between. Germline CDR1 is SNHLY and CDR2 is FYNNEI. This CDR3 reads CASSEGAFAKNIQYF. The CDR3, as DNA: TGTGCCAGCAGTGAAGGGGCGTTCGCCAAAAACATTCAGTACTTC.

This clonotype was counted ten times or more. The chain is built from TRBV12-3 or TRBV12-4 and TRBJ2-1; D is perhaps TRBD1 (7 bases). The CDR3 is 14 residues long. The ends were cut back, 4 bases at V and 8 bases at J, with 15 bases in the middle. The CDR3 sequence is CASSSSGGSDEQFF. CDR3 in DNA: TGTGCCAGCAGTTCCTCAGGGGGGAGCGATGAGCAGTTCTTC.

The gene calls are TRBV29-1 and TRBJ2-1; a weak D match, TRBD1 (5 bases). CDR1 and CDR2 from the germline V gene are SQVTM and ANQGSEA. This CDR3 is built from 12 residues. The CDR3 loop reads CSLQATYNEQFF. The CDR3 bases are TGCAGTTTACAGGCGACGTACAATGAGCAGTTCTTC.